The 4 T cell receptor beta chains in this list originate from one sample, sequenced in a study of Ad26.COV2.S vaccination and SARS-CoV-2 variants. Treatment specified: over 15 received Ad26.COV2.S at low or high dose, single or two shots; about 5 received placebo; per-sample allocation not given. Sample collection was performed on day 63 after the first vaccine or placebo injection. The table came from immunoSEQ multiplex PCR; TCRdb's copy has only in-frame clones and leaves some out. Here the sample spans fewer than 400,000 clones, about 85% being singletons. Sample: peripheral blood, taken in a trial of Ad26.COV2.S vaccine versus placebo. The source of these receptors is a person aged 18 to 59 who received the Ad26.COV2.S COVID-19 vaccine or a placebo.

The chain has TRBV12-3 or TRBV12-4 and TRBJ2-3, with D tentatively TRBD1 or TRBD2 (5 bases each). With 4 bases removed from V and 11 bases from J, the gap between germline ends came to 13 bases. This CDR3 has 12 residues. CDR3 DNA sequence: TGTGCCAGCAGTTACGGACTGGGGGTGCAGTATTTT. Protein: CASSYGLGVQYF.

This clone is a singleton in its sample. The chain uses TRBV27 and TRBJ1-5; D gene unclear. Trimming shortened V by 8 bases and J by 5 bases, and 4 bases separated the two germline ends. CDR3 length: 10 residues. Germline lookup yields CDR1 MNHEY and CDR2 SMNVEV (reference sequence). The CDR3 DNA sequence: TGTGCCAGCGGTTATCAGCCCCAGCATTTT. As protein: CASGYQPQHF.

This chain links TRBV6-1 with TRBJ1-6; D unresolved. Germline CDR1 reads MNHNS; CDR2 reads SASEGT. The V and J ends lost 3 bases and 2 bases respectively, with 5 bases between them. This CDR3 is built from 14 residues. The CDR3 spells CASSEPAYNSPLHF. The DNA for the CDR3 is TGTGCCAGCAGTGAGCCAGCCTATAATTCACCCCTCCACTTT.

V and J are TRBV18 and TRBJ1-2; 10 bases are a match to TRBD1. After removal of 7 bases from V and 6 bases from J, the junction contained 8 bases not matched to a gene. This CDR3 contains 14 residues. In germline, CDR1 is KGHSH, CDR2 LQKENI. DNA of the CDR3: TGTGCCAGCTGTAAAACCGGGACAGGGGATGGCTACACCTTC. It is translated as CASCKTGTGDGYTF.